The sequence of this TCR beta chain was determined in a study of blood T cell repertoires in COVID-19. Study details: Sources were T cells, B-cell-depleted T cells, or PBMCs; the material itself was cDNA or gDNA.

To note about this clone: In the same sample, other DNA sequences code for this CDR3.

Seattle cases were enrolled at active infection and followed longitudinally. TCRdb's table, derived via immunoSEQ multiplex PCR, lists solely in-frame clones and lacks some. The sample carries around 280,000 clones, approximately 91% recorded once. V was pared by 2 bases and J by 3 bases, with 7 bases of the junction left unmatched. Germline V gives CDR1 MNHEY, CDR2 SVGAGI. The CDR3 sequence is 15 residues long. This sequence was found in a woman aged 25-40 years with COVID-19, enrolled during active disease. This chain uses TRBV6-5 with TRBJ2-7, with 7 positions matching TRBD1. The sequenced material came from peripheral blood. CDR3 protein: CASSYVAGGSYEQYF. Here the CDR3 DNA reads TGTGCCAGCAGTTACGTGGCAGGGGGTAGCTACGAGCAGTACTTC.